This T cell receptor beta chain was profiled in a study of blood T cell repertoires in COVID-19. As for this clone: The sample contains more than one DNA sequence encoding this CDR3.

Trimming took 3 bases from V and 4 from J, leaving 9 bases between them. Looked up from germline, CDR1 is KGHSH and CDR2 is LQKENI. The CDR3 totals 13 residues. TCRdb keeps only in-frame clones here, not all; method: immunoSEQ multiplex PCR. The top ten hold roughly 13% of the sample, which has a few hundred thousand clones, approximately 88% seen once. Material for sequencing was peripheral blood. The chain carries TRBV18 and TRBJ1-1, with D possibly TRBD1 on 5 matching bases. This TCR was sampled from a woman in her forties or fifties with COVID-19, enrolled during active disease. The CDR3 DNA sequence: TGTGCCAGCTCACCCCAGGGCGGCACTGAAGCTTTCTTT. Its translation is CASSPQGGTEAFF.